The T cell receptor (beta chain) under discussion was sequenced for a study of tumor-infiltrating lymphocytes in oesophageal squamous cell carcinoma. The germline V gene has CDR1 SGHVS and CDR2 FQNEAQ. CDR3 length equals 15 residues. V lost 5 bases and J lost 0, with 11 bases in between. In its sample, this clonotype was seen a few times. TCRdb recomputed calls from the PCR reads with MiXCR, one row per CDR3 protein. Of some 15,000 distinct CDR3 sequences listed, roughly 58% are singletons. The receptor was isolated from a female donor with esophageal squamous cell carcinoma. Sequencing input: esophageal tumor tissue. The chain has TRBV7-8 and TRBJ2-1, with D uncertain. The CDR3 protein is CASSNTRVSYNEQFF. The CDR3 nucleotides read TGTGCCAGCAGCAACACTCGCGTCTCCTACAATGAGCAGTTCTTC.